The 8 T cell receptor beta chains below were found in one sample sequenced in a study of blood T cell repertoires in COVID-19. Measured with immunoSEQ multiplex PCR; TCRdb has only the in-frame clones, and not every one. Of approximately 290,000 clones in the sample, about 85% were seen once. The sequenced material came from peripheral blood. The receptors were sampled from a human donor with COVID-19, enrolled during active disease. The donor label of this sample is uncertain.

This chain links TRBV5-8 with TRBJ1-1; D gene ambiguous. CDR3 size: 15 residues. Per germline, CDR1 SGHTS and CDR2 YDEGEE. V was cut by 0 bases and J by 1 base, with 10 bases left in between. CDR3 protein: CASSLEGGGNTEAFF. The CDR3 DNA reads TGTGCCAGCAGCTTGGAGGGAGGTGGGAACACTGAAGCTTTCTTT.

This clone has just a few counts. The chain is built from TRBV6-5 and TRBJ1-1; D gene ambiguous. Germline loops: CDR1 MNHEY, CDR2 SVGAGI. This CDR3 has 13 residues. With 10 bases removed from V and 3 bases from J, the gap between germline ends came to 15 bases. CDR3 sequence reads: CATKWGEDTEAFF. The CDR3 DNA follows: TGTGCCACCAAGTGGGGAGAGGACACTGAAGCTTTCTTT.

The chain combines TRBV24-1 with TRBJ2-1; 12 positions agree with TRBD2. This CDR3 is 16 amino acids long. The ends lost 2 bases at V and 7 bases at J; junction bases unmatched: 5. Germline values: CDR1 KGHDR, CDR2 SFDVKD. The CDR3 DNA follows: TGTGCCACCAGTGATTCAGGACTAGCGGGGATTAATGAGCAGTTCTTC. Protein sequence: CATSDSGLAGINEQFF.

The gene calls are TRBV7-8 and TRBJ1-4; 7 positions agree with TRBD1. The germline V gene encodes CDR1 SGHVS and CDR2 FQNEAQ. J gave up 4 bases and V 5 bases, and 7 bases lay outside the gene matches. The CDR3 has 15 amino acids. CDR3 amino acids: CASSLPGTVNEKLFF. The CDR3 region has the DNA TGTGCCAGCAGCCTCCCCGGGACAGTTAATGAAAAACTGTTTTTT.

The J gene is TRBJ2-7, the V gene TRBV28, with D unclear. CDR3 length: 14 residues. Germline-derived CDR1 and CDR2 are MDHEN and SYDVKM. Trimming took 3 bases from V and 4 from J, leaving 13 bases between them. CDR3 protein: CASSFSGFPYEQYF. The DNA of the CDR3 is TGTGCCAGCAGTTTTTCCGGGTTTCCGTACGAGCAGTACTTC.

The V and J genes are TRBV29-1 and TRBJ2-1, with TRBD2 matching over 10 bases. Germline CDR1 SQVTM, CDR2 ANQGSEA. CDR3 size: 14 residues. Trimming removed 8 bases from V and 3 bases from J; junction bases left unmatched: 7. The CDR3 loop reads CSSSPSGGYNEQFF. As DNA, the CDR3 is TGCAGCTCCTCACCTAGCGGGGGCTACAATGAGCAGTTCTTC.

In this sample, this clone turned up a few times. CDR3 residues: CASSSTTGTYGYTF. The CDR3 DNA reads as TGTGCCAGCAGTTCCACGACAGGCACCTATGGCTACACCTTC. The chain links TRBV6-5 to TRBJ1-2, with a weak D call TRBD1 (6 bases). V was cut by 4 bases and J by 4 bases, with 13 bases left in between. The CDR3 consists of 14 residues. CDR1 and CDR2 (germline): MNHEY, SVGAGI.

The chain carries TRBV19 and TRBJ1-1, with 9 nucleotides matching TRBD1. Trimming at V came to 6 bases and at J to 1 base, leaving 12 bases not matched to a gene. The CDR3 spans 17 residues. The germline CDR1 and CDR2 sequences are LNHDA and SQIVND (reference sequence). CDR3 sequence: CASRAPDRGGGNTEAFF. Here the CDR3 DNA reads TGTGCCAGTAGAGCCCCGGACAGGGGCGGGGGGAACACTGAAGCTTTCTTT.